This TCR beta chain was captured by sequencing in a study of T cell changes during pregnancy in multiple sclerosis. CDR1 and CDR2 from the germline V gene are KGHSH and LQKENI. With 1 base removed from V and 4 bases from J, the gap between germline ends came to 11 bases. There are 14 residues in the CDR3. TCRdb keeps only in-frame clones here, not all; method: immunoSEQ multiplex PCR. The table lists some 60,000 clones, 91% of them singletons. The source was peripheral blood, collected after pregnancy. This sequence was found in a female donor in good health, enrolled as a control in a pregnancy study. The rearrangement uses TRBV18 and TRBJ2-7; tentative D call: TRBD1 (6 bases). The CDR3 coding sequence is TGTGCCAGCTCACCACAGGGGGTGGGGTACGAGCAGTACTTC. Translating gives CASSPQGVGYEQYF.